This TCR beta chain was found in a study of monozygotic twins with cystic fibrosis. Findings and caveats of the study: Age, concordance and disease severity did not associate with shared CDR3 numbers. Unrelated CF individuals shared fewer identical clonotypes than monozygotic CF twins.

This table comes from immunoSEQ multiplex PCR, and its TCRdb copy is limited to in-frame clones, with some not included. In the table there are fewer than 20,000 clones, approximately 96% of which are singletons. CDR1 and CDR2 (germline): SGHAT, FQNNGV. V gave up 3 bases and J gave up 4 bases; unmatched junction bases: 3. This CDR3 is built from 14 residues. Regarding this clone: The antigen remains unidentified.

This chain joins TRBV11-2 and TRBJ2-7; 10 bases are a match to TRBD2. Sequencing was carried out using blood. The receptor was derived from a girl aged 2-9 years with cystic fibrosis. The CDR3 DNA sequence: TGTGCCAGCAGCTTGGGACTAGCGATGTACGAGCAGTACTTC. Its protein product is CASSLGLAMYEQYF.